This entry lists 9 T cell receptor beta chains sequenced from one sample in a study of cytomegalovirus exposure and HLA in healthy donors. This PCR relied on a set of 60 Vbeta primers and 13 Jbeta primers. Assay used: immunoSEQ multiplex PCR; TCRdb lists only in-frame clones, some missing. The table records roughly 100,000 clones, more than 80% of them present only once. Specimen: PBMCs. Receptors originate from a man younger than 30 in good health and CMV-seronegative.

The chain has TRBV2 and TRBJ1-6; D is ambiguous. Germline V gene sequence: CDR1 SNHLY, CDR2 FYNNEI. This CDR3 spans 15 amino acids. The V end was cut by 7 bases, the J end by 4 bases, with 14 bases between. In DNA form, the CDR3 reads TGTGCCAGCAAGGACGGACTCCTATATAATTCACCCCTCCACTTT. It specifies CASKDGLLYNSPLHF.

V and J are TRBV25-1 and TRBJ1-4; D ambiguous. This CDR3 is 17 amino acids long. V was pared by 0 bases and J by 5 bases, with 16 bases between. CDR1 is MGHDK, CDR2 SYGVNS, per germline. CDR3 region: CASSEYGSPEGNEKLFF. CDR3 nucleotide sequence: TGTGCCAGCAGTGAATACGGGAGTCCGGAGGGAAATGAAAAACTGTTTTTT.

The CDR3 region has the DNA TGTGCCACCAGCAGGGCCCGACAGGGATTGAATCAGCCCCAGCATTTT. Protein sequence: CATSRARQGLNQPQHF. The chain carries TRBV15 and TRBJ1-5, with 7 bases fitting TRBD1. J lost 4 bases, V lost 3 bases, and 9 bases had no gene match. Germline V lookup: CDR1 LNHNV, CDR2 YYDKDF (reference sequence). The CDR3 has 16 residues.

J is TRBJ2-1 and V is TRBV10-3; 7 nucleotides line up with TRBD1. The CDR3 is 13 residues long. The V and J ends lost 10 bases and 2 bases, in that order; junction bases with no gene match: 5. In germline, CDR1 is ENHRY, CDR2 SYGVKD. The CDR3 protein is CANDRDPYNEQFF. CDR3 DNA sequence: TGTGCCAACGACAGGGACCCCTACAATGAGCAGTTCTTC.

The J gene is TRBJ1-1, the V gene TRBV7-2, with a tentative D call TRBD1 (6 bases). Germline lookup yields CDR1 SGHTA and CDR2 FQGNSA. Trimming took 5 bases from V and 4 from J, leaving 14 bases between them. This CDR3 spans 14 amino acids. This CDR3 reads CASSPRGDGTEAFF. The CDR3 DNA reads as TGTGCCAGCAGCCCCAGGGGTGACGGCACTGAAGCTTTCTTT.

V gene TRBV11-3 combines with J gene TRBJ2-3, with D perhaps TRBD2 (6 bases). The CDR3 has 13 residues. V shed 3 bases and J shed 4 bases, with 8 bases lying between them. CDR1 SGHNT and CDR2 YENEEA come from the germline V gene. The CDR3 nucleotides read TGTGCCAGCAGCTTCGGGGAGGCAGATACGCAGTATTTT. This encodes CASSFGEADTQYF.

The chain recombines TRBV19 with TRBJ2-7; 10 nucleotides match TRBD1. Germline-derived CDR1 and CDR2 are LNHDA and SQIVND (reference sequence). The CDR3 sequence is 15 residues long. The V and J ends lost 1 base and 5 bases, in that order; junction bases with no gene match: 5. The CDR3 region is CASSIGTGGLDEQYF. The CDR3 bases are TGTGCCAGTAGTATAGGGACAGGGGGGCTGGACGAGCAGTACTTC. Supplemented by reference TRBV19 and TRBJ2-7, the full variable domain reads DGGITQSPKYLFRKEGQNVTLSCEQNLNHDAMYWYRQDPGQGLRLIYYSQIVNDFQKGDIAEGYSVSREKKESFPLTVTSAQKNPTAFYLCASSIGTGGLDEQYFGPGTRLTVT.

The chain carries TRBV4-1 and TRBJ2-4; 10 nucleotides line up with TRBD1. V shed 0 bases and J 5 bases; nucleotides not matched to a gene: 10. Germline CDR1 reads MGHRA; CDR2 reads YSYEKL. The CDR3 is made up of 18 amino acids. In nucleotides, the CDR3 is TGCGCCAGCAGCCAAGAAAGGTGGGGACAGGGGTACGAAAACATTCAGTACTTC. Translation gives CASSQERWGQGYENIQYF.

The sample holds one count of this clone. The chain is built from TRBV27 and TRBJ2-1; 10 bases map to TRBD2. Germline CDR1 MNHEY, CDR2 SMNVEV (reference sequence). This CDR3 is 12 amino acids long. The CDR3 protein is CLTSGTYNEQFF. CDR3 sequence (DNA): TGTCTTACTAGCGGGACCTACAATGAGCAGTTCTTC.